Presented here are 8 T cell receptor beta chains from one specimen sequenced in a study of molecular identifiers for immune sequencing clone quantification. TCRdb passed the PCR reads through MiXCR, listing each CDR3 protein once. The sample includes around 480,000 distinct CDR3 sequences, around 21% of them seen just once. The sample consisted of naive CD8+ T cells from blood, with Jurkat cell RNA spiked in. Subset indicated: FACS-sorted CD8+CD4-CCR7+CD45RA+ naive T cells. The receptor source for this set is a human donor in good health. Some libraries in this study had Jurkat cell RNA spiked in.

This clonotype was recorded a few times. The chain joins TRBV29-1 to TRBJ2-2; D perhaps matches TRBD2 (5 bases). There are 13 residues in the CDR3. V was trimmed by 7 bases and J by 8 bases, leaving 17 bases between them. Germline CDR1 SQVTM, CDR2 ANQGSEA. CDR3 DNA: TGCAGCGGAAGGGAGAAGCACGGAGGGGAGCTGTTTTTT. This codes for CSGREKHGGELFF.

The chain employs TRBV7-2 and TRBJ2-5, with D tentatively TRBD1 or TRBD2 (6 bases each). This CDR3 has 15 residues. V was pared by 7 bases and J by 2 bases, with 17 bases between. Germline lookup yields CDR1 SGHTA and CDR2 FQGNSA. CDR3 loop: CASTIVGGLQETQYF. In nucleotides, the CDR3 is TGTGCCAGCACCATCGTCGGGGGCCTACAAGAGACCCAGTACTTC.

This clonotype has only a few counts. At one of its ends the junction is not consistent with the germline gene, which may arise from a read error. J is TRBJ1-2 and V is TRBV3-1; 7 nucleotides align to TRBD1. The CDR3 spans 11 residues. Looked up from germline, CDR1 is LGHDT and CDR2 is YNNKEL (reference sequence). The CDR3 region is CASSNGTVEPF. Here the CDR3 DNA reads TGTGCCAGCAGCAACGGGACAGTCGAGCCATTC.

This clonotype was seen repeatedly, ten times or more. The CDR3 nucleotides read TGTGCCAGCACCCTAGCGGGGGGAGATACGCAGTATTTT. Its protein is CASTLAGGDTQYF. The V gene is TRBV12-3 or TRBV12-4, the J gene TRBJ2-3, with TRBD2 matching 11 bases. The CDR3 has 13 amino acids. V shed 7 bases, J shed 5 bases, and the junction held 2 bases outside the gene matches.

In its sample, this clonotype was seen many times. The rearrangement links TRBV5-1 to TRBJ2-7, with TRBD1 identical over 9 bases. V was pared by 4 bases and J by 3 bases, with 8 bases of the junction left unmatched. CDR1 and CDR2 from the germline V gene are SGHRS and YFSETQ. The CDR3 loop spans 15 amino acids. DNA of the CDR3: TGCGCCAGCAGCGATACCGGGACAGGGTTCTACGAGCAGTACTTC. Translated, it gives CASSDTGTGFYEQYF. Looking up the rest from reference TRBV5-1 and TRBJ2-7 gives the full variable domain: KAGVTQTPRYLIKTRGQQVTLSCSPISGHRSVSWYQQTPGQGLQFLFEYFSETQRNKGNFPGRFSGRQFSNSRSEMNVSTLELGDSALYLCASSDTGTGFYEQYFGPGTRLTVT.

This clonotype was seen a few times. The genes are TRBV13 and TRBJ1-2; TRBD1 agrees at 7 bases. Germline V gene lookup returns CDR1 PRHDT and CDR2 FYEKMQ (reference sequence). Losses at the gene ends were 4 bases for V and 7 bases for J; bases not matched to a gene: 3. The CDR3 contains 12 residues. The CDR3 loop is CASSSQGFGYTF. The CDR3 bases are TGTGCCAGCAGCTCACAGGGGTTTGGCTACACCTTC.

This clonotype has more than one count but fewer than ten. CDR3 sequence: CASSTGTSGGHTDTQYF. CDR3 DNA: TGTGCCAGCAGCACTGGGACTAGCGGGGGCCACACAGATACGCAGTATTTT. The chain uses TRBV12-3 or TRBV12-4 and TRBJ2-3; 14 nucleotides agree with TRBD2. The CDR3 runs 17 residues. V lost 6 bases, J lost 2 bases, and 7 bases stayed unmatched.

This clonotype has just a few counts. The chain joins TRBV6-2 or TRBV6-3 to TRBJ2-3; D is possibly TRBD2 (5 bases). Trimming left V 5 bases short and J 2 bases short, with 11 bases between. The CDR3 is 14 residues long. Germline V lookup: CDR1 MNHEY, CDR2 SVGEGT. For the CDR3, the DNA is TGTGCCAGCAGTCTGGACTTTAACACAGATACGCAGTATTTT. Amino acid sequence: CASSLDFNTDTQYF.